The TCR beta chain described here comes from a study of cytomegalovirus exposure and HLA in healthy donors (dated by TCRdb to about 2017). Background for the entire study: According to a later analysis, one platform produced both the 120 validation repertoires and the roughly 640 repertoires of the first cohort. The study was designed to test whether signatures of past pathogen exposure could be identified by cataloging public T cell receptors. A separate validation cohort of approximately 130 different subjects was used in addition to the 666-subject first cohort. High-throughput TCR immunosequencing, statistical association of individual TCRs with disease status, and machine learning were combined to predict cytomegalovirus infection status.

Separate from the roughly 700-subject first cohort, the validation cohort of about 110 subjects was the group to which the donors belonged. Per the germline V gene, SGHTA is the CDR1 and FQGNSA is the CDR2. Between the V and J ends, shortened by 4 bases and 0 bases respectively, the junction contains 19 bases. Counted from cysteine to phenylalanine, this CDR3 has 18 amino acids. Here the CDR3 DNA is all that survives: 54 bases in frame from base 1. The library was generated by the immunoSEQ multiplex PCR assay. Processing in the source paper ran as follows. A statistical classification framework was built to diagnose cytomegalovirus status from the catalog of TCR beta chain sequences. The clones in this table, taken by TCRdb from immuneACCESS, are in-frame only. Not every clone is retained; where verified, under half of the shortfall comes from an unresolved V gene, and the cause of the rest is unknown. The D gene and trimming were derived from the DNA, and the V and J assignments and clone size from that table. Counted in this sample were some 180,000 clones; approximately 89% of them appeared once. 7.2% of the sample comes from the top ten.

The table lists this clone with a count of one. Which antigen it targets is not known. Base qualities were left out, and no much larger clone turns up one base away. What the study reported, not specific to this receptor: In both the original and validation cohorts, the classifier was reported to diagnose cytomegalovirus status with high specificity and sensitivity. A few of the identified cytomegalovirus-associated TCR beta chains were confirmed in vitro to be specific for cytomegalovirus antigens. Most TCR sequences were seen in very few donors, while some public TCRs were found in many individuals. A later analysis found that TCRs clustered in the first cohort also tended to co-occur in the 130 or so validation repertoires, with 94% of cluster scores above 0. The study listed 164 TCR beta chains as associated with cytomegalovirus. A later analysis had no HLA typing for the validation cohort, so co-occurrence there was scored across all 130 or so repertoires. The authors suggested that the approach could potentially be extended to other disease states and immunological phenotypes.

The rearrangement combines TRBV7-2 with TRBJ2-1; possibly the D gene is TRBD2, per 5 matching bases. Sample: PBMCs. The sequence was obtained from a man aged 25 to 45 in good health and CMV-seropositive. The CDR3 reads CASSSVGGGGGSYNEQFF. The nucleotides are TGTGCCAGCAGCTCCGTAGGCGGCGGAGGAGGCTCCTACAATGAGCAGTTCTTC.